This note documents a single T cell receptor beta chain sequence. This clonotype appeared many times. It lacks a known antigen. Base-call qualities are not available, and no considerably larger clone is one nucleotide away. In the germline V gene, CDR1 corresponds to SGHTA and CDR2 to FQGTGA. The CDR3 holds 13 amino acids from the cysteine to the phenylalanine. CDR3 DNA is the only sequence kept; it has 39 bases, read in frame from the first base. V gives up 5 bases and J gives up 6 bases, and the segment between their germline ends measures 10 bases. The sample originates from a study of neurological immune-mediated disorders (dated by TCRdb to between 2018 and 2020). About the full investigation: Using UMI-based sequencing, the study compared peripheral blood TCR-beta repertoires from patients with HTLV-I-associated myelopathy (HAM/TSP), patients with multiple sclerosis, and healthy controls. The approximately 99 TCR-beta libraries included longitudinal samples, technical triplicates and paired sorted CD4+ and CD8+ T-cell subsets alongside PBMC samples. The cohort was made up of approximately 69 subjects, consisting of roughly 15 HAM/TSP patients, some 34 multiple sclerosis patients and 20 healthy controls.

Overall results and qualifications from the work: No identical CDR3 amino acid sequences were found to be shared among expanded clones across subjects, suggesting that TCR-beta repertoires were private in all groups. TCR clonal expansion was greatest in HAM/TSP patients and smallest in MS patients, who ranked below even healthy controls.

For the unsorted PBMC libraries, 2 million PBMCs were stored in RNAlater at -80 degrees C until RNA extraction and were used to generate the libraries. Peripheral blood underwent Ficoll-Hypaque density gradient centrifugation to isolate PBMCs, which were then cryopreserved in liquid nitrogen. cDNA was synthesized by template-switch 5'RACE using a primer with a 10-nucleotide random unique molecular identifier that tagged each TCR transcript. Over 200 million TCR-beta sequences, covering 15-18 subjects, were produced in each sequencing run. Total RNA was extracted with the RNeasy kit. The KAPA Real-time Library Amplification kit was used to amplify TCR-beta VDJ regions with primers targeting the TCR constant region and the 5'RACE anchor. Sample indexes and Illumina adaptors were added in a first PCR, after which library yield was increased in a second PCR. The roughly 650 bp TCR product was size-selected on a 2% E-gel SizeSelection system after Ampure bead purification. Library quality was checked on a Bioanalyzer, concentration was measured with Qubit, and libraries were quantified with the Kapa Library Quantification kit before pooling. An Illumina HiSeq 2500 was used to sequence the libraries paired-end at 2 x 150 bp. To increase sequence diversity, about 24-32% phiX was spiked into each library pool. As for the authors' bioinformatics: The UMI-based MiGEC pipeline processed quality-filtered reads and removed over 90% of raw TCR sequences during error correction. IMGT germline references were used for aligning VDJ genes, and each clonotype was defined as a unique CDR3 amino acid sequence together with its V-J genes. Clonal expansion, Shannon diversity and CDR3 relatedness were evaluated with VDJtools (CalcPairwiseDistances, ClusterSamples), while phylogenetic trees were built in CLCbio workbench. Clones with at least 8 unique UMIs were defined as expanded, with this threshold being based on coefficient-of-variation modelling across technical triplicates. The raw public data were reprocessed by TCRdb itself: fastp quality trimming at Q25, MiXCR clonotype calling, in-frame beta chains only. One record per CDR3 amino acid sequence lists the most common genes and DNA. Here the V and J calls rest on TCRdb's processing, not on the authors' analysis. Recorded for this sample are tens of thousands of distinct CDR3 sequences; 12% of them occurred a single time. About 10% of the sample is in the top ten clones.

Recombination joined TRBV7-3 with TRBJ2-2, with TRBD2 tentatively as D gene (5 bases match). Sequenced: PBMCs. This receptor was taken from an older woman with HTLV-1-associated myelopathy (HAM/TSP). The CDR3 amino acid sequence is: CASSRPGAGELFF. The DNA sequence follows: TGTGCCAGCAGCCGTCCCGGGGCCGGGGAGCTGTTTTTT. The CDR3 plus the reference TRBV7-3 and TRBJ2-2 genes for the other parts give the full variable domain: GAGVSQTPSNKVTEKGKYVELRCDPISGHTALYWYRQSLGQGPEFLIYFQGTGAADDSGLPNDRFFAVRPEGSVSTLKIQRTERGDSAVYLCASSRPGAGELFFGEGSRLTVL.